This TCR beta chain is drawn from a study of shared clonotypes between healthy human individuals. It was CD45RO-negative cells, positively selected for CCR7, that made up naive CD8 cells, with terminally differentiated effector memory CD45RA+ cells excluded. As regards this clone: Its target is not known.

This CDR3 region has 13 residues. Per germline, CDR1 PRHDT and CDR2 FYEKMQ (reference sequence). With V trimmed by 6 bases and J by 2 bases, 2 bases remained unmatched. In replicate PCRs of sorted subsets, roughly 210 ng DNA, about 29,000 T cell genomes, was used. Sequencing used immunoSEQ multiplex PCR; TCRdb keeps in-frame clones, though not all of them. The sample contains approximately 590,000 clones, about 95% of which appear only once. Overall study results and limits: It was only blood that was sampled, and tissue repertoires likely differ.

The sequence derives from a woman between 25 and 40 years old in good health. The chain uses TRBV13 and TRBJ2-5; 8 bases align to TRBD1. The source material was naive CD8+ T cells sorted from blood. The chain's CDR3 is CASSDRGQETQYF. CDR3 DNA sequence: TGTGCCAGCAGTGACAGGGGTCAAGAGACCCAGTACTTC.